These T cell receptor beta chains were read from a single sample in a study of cytomegalovirus exposure and HLA in healthy donors. The repertoire was sequenced with immunoSEQ multiplex PCR; TCRdb's copy has only in-frame clones and lacks some. The sample shows over 100,000 clones, under 70% of them seen only once. The specimen was PBMCs. All receptors come from a man between 25 and 39 years old in good health and CMV-seropositive. Both conserved end residues are part of each CDR3. The order of the fields is J gene, V gene, CDR3 protein.

J gene: TRBJ1-1; V gene: TRBV4-1; CDR3 protein: CASSQSGEAFF
J gene: TRBJ2-2; V gene: TRBV5-1; CDR3 protein: CASSLATGGNTGELFF
J gene: TRBJ1-2; V gene: TRBV7-6; CDR3 protein: CASSSSGTPSNYGYTF
J gene: TRBJ1-6; V gene: TRBV29-1; CDR3 protein: CSVVRDSPNSPLHF
J gene: .; V gene: TRBV5-1; CDR3 protein: CASSLDGQGSYEQYF
J gene: TRBJ2-7; V gene: TRBV25-1; CDR3 protein: CASSLSPYEQYF
J gene: TRBJ2-3; V gene: TRBV5-8; CDR3 protein: CASSPLGQPSTDTQYF
J gene: TRBJ2-4; V gene: TRBV4-1; CDR3 protein: CASSRQGTNKNIQYF
J gene: TRBJ1-5; V gene: TRBV10-3; CDR3 protein: CAISDRANNQPQHF
J gene: TRBJ2-5; V gene: TRBV5-1; CDR3 protein: CASGLSGTTDGETQYF
J gene: TRBJ2-1; V gene: TRBV9; CDR3 protein: CASTLGAGSQNEQFF
J gene: TRBJ1-2; V gene: TRBV5-1; CDR3 protein: CASSLGTAYGYTF
J gene: TRBJ2-3; V gene: TRBV5-4; CDR3 protein: CASSLGTGDRTDTQYF
J gene: TRBJ1-3; V gene: TRBV10-3; CDR3 protein: CAISESPRDSGNTIYF
J gene: TRBJ1-3; V gene: TRBV28; CDR3 protein: CASSFSEGARDTIYF
J gene: TRBJ2-3; V gene: TRBV5-1; CDR3 protein: CASSPRVAGGTDTQYF
J gene: TRBJ2-3; V gene: TRBV28; CDR3 protein: CASSFGQLSDTQYF
J gene: TRBJ1-2; V gene: TRBV7-7; CDR3 protein: CASSPLTGSYNYGYTF
J gene: TRBJ1-1; V gene: TRBV7-2; CDR3 protein: CASSLQTGNTEAFF
J gene: TRBJ2-3; V gene: TRBV6-6; CDR3 protein: CASSYGSGGRDTQYF
J gene: TRBJ1-2; V gene: TRBV28; CDR3 protein: CASLRGNGYTF
J gene: TRBJ2-2; V gene: TRBV5-1; CDR3 protein: CASSYPGQADPGELFF
J gene: TRBJ2-7; V gene: TRBV11-2; CDR3 protein: CASSPGAYEQYF
J gene: TRBJ2-7; V gene: TRBV5-1; CDR3 protein: CASSSRSGTSYEQYF
J gene: TRBJ1-5; V gene: TRBV5-5; CDR3 protein: CASSFDPTGTQPQHF
J gene: TRBJ1-2; V gene: TRBV27; CDR3 protein: CASSFLQGSYGYTF
J gene: TRBJ2-2; V gene: TRBV19; CDR3 protein: CASKGGGPGELFF
J gene: TRBJ1-4; V gene: TRBV5-6; CDR3 protein: CASTFGTYEKLFF
J gene: TRBJ1-3; V gene: TRBV12-5; CDR3 protein: CASGLNSGSGNTIYF
J gene: TRBJ2-1; V gene: TRBV7-9; CDR3 protein: CASTQDRGLYNEQFF
J gene: TRBJ2-5; V gene: TRBV25-1; CDR3 protein: CASSEGGKGNQYF
J gene: TRBJ1-3; V gene: TRBV5-6; CDR3 protein: CASRWTSEGNTIYF
J gene: TRBJ2-3; V gene: TRBV6-5; CDR3 protein: CASSYRETDTQYF
J gene: TRBJ1-5; V gene: TRBV6-6; CDR3 protein: CASSYRRVSGQPQHF
J gene: TRBJ1-2; V gene: TRBV7-2; CDR3 protein: CASSPTGGYGYTF
J gene: TRBJ1-2; V gene: TRBV27; CDR3 protein: CASSSPDRGAWGYTF
J gene: TRBJ1-5; V gene: TRBV27; CDR3 protein: CASSIQLGSSDQPQHF
J gene: TRBJ1-5; V gene: TRBV7-3; CDR3 protein: CASSLGSYQPQHF
J gene: TRBJ1-2; V gene: TRBV19; CDR3 protein: CASSIGWGPNYGYTF
J gene: TRBJ1-2; V gene: TRBV18; CDR3 protein: CASSPPLTHPGNYGYTF
J gene: TRBJ2-1; V gene: TRBV19; CDR3 protein: CASSIQDPGLAWNEQFF
J gene: TRBJ1-2; V gene: TRBV13; CDR3 protein: CASSGTRGNYGYTF
J gene: TRBJ2-5; V gene: TRBV10-3; CDR3 protein: CAIRTSEETQYF
J gene: TRBJ2-3; V gene: TRBV5-1; CDR3 protein: CASSLEGLAGGSGWDTQYF
J gene: TRBJ1-2; V gene: TRBV12-5; CDR3 protein: CASGLRGQKPYGYTF
J gene: TRBJ2-5; V gene: TRBV2; CDR3 protein: CATLETGETQYF